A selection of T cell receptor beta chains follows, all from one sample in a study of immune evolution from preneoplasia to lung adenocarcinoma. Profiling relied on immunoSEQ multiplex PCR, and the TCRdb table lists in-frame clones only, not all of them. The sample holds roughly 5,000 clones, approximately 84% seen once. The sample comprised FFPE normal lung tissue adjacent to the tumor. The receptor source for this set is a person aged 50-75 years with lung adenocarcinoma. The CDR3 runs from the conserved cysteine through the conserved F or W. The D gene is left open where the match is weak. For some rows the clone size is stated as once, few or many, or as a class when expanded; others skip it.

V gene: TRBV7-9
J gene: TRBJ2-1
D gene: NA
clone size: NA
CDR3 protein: CASSFLDNEQFF
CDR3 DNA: TGTGCCAGCAGCTTCCTAGACAATGAGCAGTTCTTC

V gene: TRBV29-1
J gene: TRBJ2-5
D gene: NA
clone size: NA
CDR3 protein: CSVVGAGQETQYF
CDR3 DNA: TGCAGCGTTGTGGGGGCTGGGCAAGAGACCCAGTACTTC

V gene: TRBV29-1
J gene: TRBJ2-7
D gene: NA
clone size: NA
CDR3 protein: CSVEVRGYEQYF
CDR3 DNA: TGCAGCGTTGAAGTCAGGGGATACGAGCAGTACTTC

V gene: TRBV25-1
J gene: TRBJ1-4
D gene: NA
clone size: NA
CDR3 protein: CASSEISSATNEKLFF
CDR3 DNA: TGTGCCAGCAGTGAAATAAGCTCTGCAACTAATGAAAAACTGTTTTTT

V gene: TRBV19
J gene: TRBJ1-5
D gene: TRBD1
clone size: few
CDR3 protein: CASGNRDRGSNQPQHF
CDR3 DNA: TGTGCCAGCGGGAATAGGGACAGGGGTAGCAATCAGCCCCAGCATTTT

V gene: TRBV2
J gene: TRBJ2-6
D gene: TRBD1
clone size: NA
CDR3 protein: CASSTGGSGANVLTF
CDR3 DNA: TGTGCCAGCAGCACAGGGGGTTCTGGGGCCAACGTCCTGACTTTC

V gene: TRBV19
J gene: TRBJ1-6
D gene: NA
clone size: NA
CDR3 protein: CASSTDRRGTPLHF
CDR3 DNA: TGTGCCAGTAGTACTGACAGGCGAGGTACCCCCCTCCACTTT

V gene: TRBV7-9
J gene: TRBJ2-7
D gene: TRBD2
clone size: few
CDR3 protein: CASSSGERAGIYEQYF
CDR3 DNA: TGTGCCAGCAGCTCAGGAGAGAGAGCGGGGATCTACGAGCAGTACTTC

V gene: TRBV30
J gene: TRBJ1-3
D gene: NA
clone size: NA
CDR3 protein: CAWSAAGFPGNTIYF
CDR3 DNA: TGTGCCTGGAGTGCGGCGGGGTTTCCTGGAAACACCATATATTTT

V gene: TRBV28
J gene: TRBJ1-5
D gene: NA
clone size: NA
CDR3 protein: CASTVTPLSNQPQHF
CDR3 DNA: TGTGCCAGCACCGTAACCCCGCTTAGCAATCAGCCCCAGCATTTT

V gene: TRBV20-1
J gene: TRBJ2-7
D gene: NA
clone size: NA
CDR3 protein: CSAAGQYEQYF
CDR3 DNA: TGCAGTGCTGCGGGACAGTACGAGCAGTACTTC

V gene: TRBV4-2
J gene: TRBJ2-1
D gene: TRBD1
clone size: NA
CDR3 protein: CASSQEAGTGYNEQFF
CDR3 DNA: TGTGCCAGCAGCCAAGAGGCCGGGACAGGGTACAATGAGCAGTTCTTC

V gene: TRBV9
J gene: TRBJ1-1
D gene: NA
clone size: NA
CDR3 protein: CASSASTGQGSEAFF
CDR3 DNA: TGTGCCAGCAGCGCGTCAACTGGGCAGGGTTCTGAAGCTTTCTTT

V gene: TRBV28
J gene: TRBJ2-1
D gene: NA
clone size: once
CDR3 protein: CASSPPARFGNEQFF
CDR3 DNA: TGTGCCAGCAGCCCCCCGGCAAGATTTGGGAATGAGCAGTTCTTC

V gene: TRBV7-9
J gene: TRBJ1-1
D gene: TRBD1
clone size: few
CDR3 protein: CASRSISGGTEAFF
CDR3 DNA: TGTGCCAGCAGATCCATCTCAGGGGGCACTGAAGCTTTCTTT

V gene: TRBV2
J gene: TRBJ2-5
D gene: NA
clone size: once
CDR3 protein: CASSKVETQYF
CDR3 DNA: TGTGCCAGCAGCAAAGTAGAGACCCAGTACTTC

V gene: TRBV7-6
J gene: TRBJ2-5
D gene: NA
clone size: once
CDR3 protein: CASSPMPQETQYF
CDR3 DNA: TGTGCCAGCAGCCCTATGCCTCAAGAGACCCAGTACTTC

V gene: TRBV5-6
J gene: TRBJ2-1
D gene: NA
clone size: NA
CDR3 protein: CASSLWLHQRNEQFF
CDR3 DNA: TGTGCCAGCAGCTTGTGGCTGCATCAGAGGAATGAGCAGTTCTTC

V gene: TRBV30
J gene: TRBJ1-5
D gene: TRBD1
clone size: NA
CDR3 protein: CAWSVRGTGATSNQPQHF
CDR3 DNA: TGTGCCTGGAGTGTACGGGGGACAGGGGCAACCAGCAATCAGCCCCAGCATTTT

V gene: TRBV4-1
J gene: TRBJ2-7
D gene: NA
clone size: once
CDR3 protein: CASSPFALRAQQSYEQYF
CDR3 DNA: TGCGCCAGCAGCCCCTTCGCCCTTAGGGCCCAGCAGTCCTACGAGCAGTACTTC

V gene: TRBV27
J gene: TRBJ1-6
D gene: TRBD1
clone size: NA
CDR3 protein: CASSLSGQGRNSPLHF
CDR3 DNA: TGTGCCAGCAGTTTATCTGGACAGGGACGAAATTCACCCCTCCACTTT

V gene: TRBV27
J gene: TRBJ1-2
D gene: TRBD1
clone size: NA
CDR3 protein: CASSSPGQGARGYTF
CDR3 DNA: TGTGCCAGCAGTTCCCCGGGACAGGGGGCGCGTGGCTACACCTTC

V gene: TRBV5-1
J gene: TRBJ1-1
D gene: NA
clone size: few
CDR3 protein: CASSVDGKMAFF
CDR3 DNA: TGCGCCAGCAGCGTGGACGGTAAGATGGCTTTCTTT

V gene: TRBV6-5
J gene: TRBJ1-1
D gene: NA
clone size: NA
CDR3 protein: CASSRLQADTEAFF
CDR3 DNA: TGTGCCAGCAGCAGACTGCAGGCGGACACTGAAGCTTTCTTT

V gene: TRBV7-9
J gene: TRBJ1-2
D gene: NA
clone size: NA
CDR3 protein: CASRKKRGARDYGYTF
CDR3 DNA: TGTGCCAGCAGGAAAAAAAGGGGGGCCCGGGACTATGGCTACACCTTC

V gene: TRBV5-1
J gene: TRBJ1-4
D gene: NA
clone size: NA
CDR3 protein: CASSPSLSLSEKLFF
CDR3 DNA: TGCGCCAGCAGCCCTTCCCTCTCCCTCTCAGAAAAACTGTTTTTT

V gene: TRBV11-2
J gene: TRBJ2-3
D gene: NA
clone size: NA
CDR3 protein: CASSLGGSTDTQYF
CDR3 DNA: TGTGCCAGCAGCTTAGGTGGCTCTACAGATACGCAGTATTTT

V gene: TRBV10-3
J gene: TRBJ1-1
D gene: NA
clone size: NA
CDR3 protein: CAIANRENTEAFF
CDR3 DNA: TGTGCCATCGCGAACAGGGAGAACACTGAAGCTTTCTTT

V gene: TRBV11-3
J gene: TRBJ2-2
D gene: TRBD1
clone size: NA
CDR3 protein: CASSPGQGLGFAGELFF
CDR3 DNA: TGTGCCAGCAGCCCGGGACAGGGTCTGGGTTTCGCCGGGGAGCTGTTTTTT

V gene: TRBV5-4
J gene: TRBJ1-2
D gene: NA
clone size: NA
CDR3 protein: CASSIDGLSGYTF
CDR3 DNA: TGTGCCAGCAGCATCGACGGGCTGAGCGGCTACACCTTC

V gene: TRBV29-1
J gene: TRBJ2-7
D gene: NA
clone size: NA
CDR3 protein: CSVESRAQNRGEQYF
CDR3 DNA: TGCAGCGTTGAGAGTAGAGCGCAAAACAGAGGGGAGCAGTACTTC

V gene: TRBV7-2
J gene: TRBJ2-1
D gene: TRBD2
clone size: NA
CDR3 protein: CASSLAFGLAGGKNEQFF
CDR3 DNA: TGTGCCAGCAGCTTAGCGTTTGGGTTAGCGGGAGGGAAGAATGAGCAGTTCTTC

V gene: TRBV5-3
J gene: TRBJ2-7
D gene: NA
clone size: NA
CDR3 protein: CASSEQGRGTYEQYF
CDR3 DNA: TGTGCCAGCTCGGAACAGGGACGAGGGACCTACGAGCAGTACTTC

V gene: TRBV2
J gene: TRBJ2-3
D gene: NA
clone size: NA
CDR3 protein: CASRGRLGYTDTQYF
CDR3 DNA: TGTGCCAGCAGGGGACGACTGGGCTACACAGATACGCAGTATTTT

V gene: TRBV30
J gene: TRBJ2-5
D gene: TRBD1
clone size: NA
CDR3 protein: CAWRKGQGLWETQYF
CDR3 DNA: TGTGCCTGGAGAAAGGGACAGGGGTTGTGGGAGACCCAGTACTTC

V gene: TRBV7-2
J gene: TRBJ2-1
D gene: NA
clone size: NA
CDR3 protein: CASSRLRASWDEQFF
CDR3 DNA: TGTGCCAGCAGCCGCTTACGGGCTTCCTGGGATGAGCAGTTCTTC

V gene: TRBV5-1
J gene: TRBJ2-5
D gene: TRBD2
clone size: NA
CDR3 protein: CASTPSGGPQETQYF
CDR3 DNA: TGCGCCAGTACGCCTAGCGGGGGGCCTCAAGAGACCCAGTACTTC

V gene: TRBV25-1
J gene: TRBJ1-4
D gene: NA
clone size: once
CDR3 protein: CASSDGQGAAPRKLFF
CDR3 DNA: TGTGCCAGCAGTGACGGGCAGGGCGCAGCTCCGAGGAAACTGTTTTTT

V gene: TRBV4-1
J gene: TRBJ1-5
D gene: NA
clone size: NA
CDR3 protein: CASSQEGYNQPQHF
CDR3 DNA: TGCGCCAGCAGCCAAGAAGGATACAATCAGCCCCAGCATTTT

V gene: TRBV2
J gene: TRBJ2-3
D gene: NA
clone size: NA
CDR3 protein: CASTNTDTQYF
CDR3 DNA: TGTGCCAGCACTAACACAGATACGCAGTATTTT

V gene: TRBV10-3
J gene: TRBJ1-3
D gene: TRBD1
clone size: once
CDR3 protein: CAISEATGVGNTIYF
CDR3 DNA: TGTGCCATCAGTGAAGCCACAGGGGTGGGAAACACCATATATTTT

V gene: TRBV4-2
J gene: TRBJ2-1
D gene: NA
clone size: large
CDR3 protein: CASSGHFFSSYNEQFF
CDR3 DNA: TGTGCCAGCAGCGGACACTTCTTTAGCTCCTACAATGAGCAGTTCTTC

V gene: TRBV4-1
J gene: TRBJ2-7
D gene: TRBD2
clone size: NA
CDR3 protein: CASSQFPTSGEQYF
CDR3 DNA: TGCGCCAGCAGCCAATTTCCGACTAGCGGCGAGCAGTACTTC

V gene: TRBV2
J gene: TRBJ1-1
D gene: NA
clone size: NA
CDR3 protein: CASSDTGVGEAFF
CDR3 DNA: TGTGCCAGCAGTGACACGGGGGTTGGTGAAGCTTTCTTT

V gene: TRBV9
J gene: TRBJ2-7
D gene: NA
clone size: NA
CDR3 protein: CASSVGGTNYYEQYF
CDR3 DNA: TGTGCCAGCAGCGTAGGAGGGACAAATTACTACGAGCAGTACTTC

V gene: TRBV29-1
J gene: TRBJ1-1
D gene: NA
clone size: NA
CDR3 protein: CSVWTASHDTEAFF
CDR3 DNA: TGCAGCGTTTGGACCGCGAGTCACGACACTGAAGCTTTCTTT

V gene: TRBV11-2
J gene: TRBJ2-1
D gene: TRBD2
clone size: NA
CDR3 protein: CASSLGGGGYEQFF
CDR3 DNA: TGTGCCAGCAGCTTAGGCGGGGGGGGTTATGAGCAGTTCTTC

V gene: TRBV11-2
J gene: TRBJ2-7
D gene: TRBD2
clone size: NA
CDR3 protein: CASSLVGLAGGPEQYF
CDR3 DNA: TGTGCCAGCAGCTTAGTTGGACTAGCGGGAGGGCCCGAGCAGTACTTC

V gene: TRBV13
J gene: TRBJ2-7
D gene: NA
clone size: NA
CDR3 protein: CASSLGREQYF
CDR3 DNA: TGTGCCAGCAGCTTAGGGCGAGAGCAGTACTTC

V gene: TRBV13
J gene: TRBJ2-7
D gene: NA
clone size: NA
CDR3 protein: CASSLLGARDGPYEQYF
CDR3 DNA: TGTGCCAGCAGCTTACTAGGGGCCAGGGACGGACCCTACGAGCAGTACTTC

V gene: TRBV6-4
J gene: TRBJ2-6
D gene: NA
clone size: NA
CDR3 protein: CASSLVEGANVLTF
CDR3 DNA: TGTGCCAGCAGCCTCGTTGAGGGGGCCAACGTCCTGACTTTC

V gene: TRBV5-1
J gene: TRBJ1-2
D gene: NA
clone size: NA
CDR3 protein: CASSLDEANYGYTF
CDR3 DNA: TGCGCCAGCAGCTTGGACGAAGCTAACTATGGCTACACCTTC

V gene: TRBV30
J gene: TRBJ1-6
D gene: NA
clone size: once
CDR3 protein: CAWSSPLGKSSSYNSPLHF
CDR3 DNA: TGTGCCTGGAGTAGTCCCCTAGGGAAGTCGAGCTCCTATAATTCACCCCTCCACTTT

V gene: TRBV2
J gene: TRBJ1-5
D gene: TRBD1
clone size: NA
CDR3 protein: CASRDRLTGNQPQHF
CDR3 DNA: TGTGCCAGCAGGGACCGTTTGACAGGGAATCAGCCCCAGCATTTT

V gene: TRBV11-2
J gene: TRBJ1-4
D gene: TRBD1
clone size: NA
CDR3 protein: CASSLEARDRLFF
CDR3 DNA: TGTGCCAGCAGCTTAGAAGCCCGGGACAGGCTGTTTTTT

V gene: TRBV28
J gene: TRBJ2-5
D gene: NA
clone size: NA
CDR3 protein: CASSLTETQYF
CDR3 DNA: TGTGCCAGCAGTTTGACCGAGACCCAGTACTTC